Below are 14 T cell receptor beta chains sequenced from a single sample in a study of shared clonotypes between healthy human individuals. Assay used: immunoSEQ multiplex PCR; TCRdb lists only in-frame clones, some missing. The table shows under 2.5 million clones, with under 95% occurring only once. Sample: naive CD4+ T cells from PBMCs. Subset specified: CD45RA+ positively selected. The receptors were sampled from a man aged 18-30 years in good health. Some clones in this sample may be carry-over from other donors' samples.

The chain couples TRBV18 to TRBJ2-5, with TRBD2 matching over 9 bases. In germline, CDR1 is KGHSH, CDR2 LQKENI. The CDR3 is made up of 17 amino acids. Trimming at V came to 0 bases and at J to 4 bases, leaving 9 bases not matched to a gene. CDR3 nucleotide sequence: TGTGCCAGCTCACCACCTTCGCCTAGCGGGACGAGAGAGACCCAGTACTTC. It codes for CASSPPSPSGTRETQYF.

V usage is TRBV10-1 and J usage is TRBJ2-3, with 9 bases identical to TRBD2. CDR1 and CDR2 (germline): WNHNN, SYGVQD (reference sequence). The J segment lost 5 bases and the V segment lost 4 bases, leaving 13 bases of the junction unmatched. The CDR3 has 17 amino acids. CDR3 nucleotides: TGCGCCAGCAGTGGGACAGCGGGAGGTATCCCCCAAGATACGCAGTATTTT. Translated, it gives CASSGTAGGIPQDTQYF.

The V gene is TRBV7-9, the J gene TRBJ2-3; tentative D call: TRBD2 (5 bases). The CDR3 covers 17 residues. CDR1 is SEHNR, CDR2 FQNEAQ, per germline (reference sequence). Trimming removed 1 base from V and 2 bases from J, with 16 bases in between. CDR3 in amino acids: CASSLGMGVVFTDTQYF. Written as DNA, the CDR3 is TGTGCCAGCAGCTTAGGGATGGGAGTAGTATTCACAGATACGCAGTATTTT.

The genes are TRBV4-1 and TRBJ2-5; D gene uncertain. Germline V lookup: CDR1 MGHRA, CDR2 YSYEKL. Trimming removed 4 bases at V and 2 bases at J, with 5 bases between. The CDR3 is made up of 12 amino acids. CDR3 nucleotide sequence: TGCGCCAGCAGCCTAACACAAGAGACCCAGTACTTC. Translated: CASSLTQETQYF.

The chain joins TRBV7-2 to TRBJ2-1; D is unresolved. The CDR3 has 15 residues. V shed 5 bases and J shed 8 bases, with 19 bases lying between them. CDR1 is SGHTA and CDR2 is FQGNSA in the germline V gene. This CDR3 is CASSPRIRVNDEQFF. CDR3 in DNA: TGTGCCAGCAGCCCCCGTATCCGGGTGAACGATGAGCAGTTCTTC.

The chain recombines TRBV28 with TRBJ2-2, with 7 bases fitting TRBD1. CDR3 length: 16 residues. The V segment lost 7 bases and the J segment 2 bases; nucleotides outside the gene matches: 10. Germline V gene sequence: CDR1 MDHEN, CDR2 SYDVKM. This CDR3 is CASKKRGRINTGELFF. In nucleotides, the CDR3 is TGTGCCAGCAAAAAGAGGGGGCGTATCAACACCGGGGAGCTGTTTTTT.

The chain joins TRBV4-1 to TRBJ1-6, with 9 bases fitting TRBD1. CDR1 is MGHRA and CDR2 is YSYEKL in the germline V gene. CDR3 length: 14 residues. V lost 2 bases to trimming and J lost 10 bases; unmatched junction nucleotides: 3. CDR3 sequence: CASSQRDRESPLHF. The CDR3 nucleotides read TGCGCCAGCAGCCAAAGGGACAGGGAGTCACCCCTCCACTTT.

This clone occurred once. This rearrangement joins TRBV7-8 to TRBJ2-3; 8 bases are a match to TRBD2. Germline V gene sequence: CDR1 SGHVS, CDR2 FQNEAQ. V lost 4 bases to trimming and J lost 6 bases; unmatched junction nucleotides: 9. The CDR3 totals 15 residues. The CDR3 region is CASSSASAGVDTQYF. The CDR3 region has the DNA TGTGCCAGCAGCTCCGCGTCAGCGGGAGTTGATACGCAGTATTTT.

The rearrangement links TRBV9 to TRBJ2-1, with D perhaps TRBD2 (6 bases). The CDR3 extends over 15 amino acids. CDR1 and CDR2 (germline): SGDLS, YYNGEE. With 4 bases removed from V and 10 bases from J, the gap between germline ends came to 21 bases. The CDR3 DNA follows: TGTGCCAGCAGCCGACGCGGGATCGAACTCGGGGAGCAGTTCTTC. Translating it yields CASSRRGIELGEQFF.

This rearrangement joins TRBV28 to TRBJ2-1; 9 bases agree with TRBD1. V was clipped by 6 bases and J by 4 bases; unmatched bases: 7. Germline CDR1 is MDHEN and CDR2 is SYDVKM. This CDR3 has 15 amino acids. For the CDR3, the DNA is TGTGCCAGCAGCATAACAGGGGGCACTTACAATGAGCAGTTCTTC. Translated, it gives CASSITGGTYNEQFF.

This chain links TRBV9 with TRBJ2-6; no definite D call. The CDR3 spans 17 residues. Germline V CDR1 and CDR2: SGDLS, YYNGEE. The germline V and J ends were trimmed by 0 bases and 0 bases, with 10 bases remaining between them. This CDR3 is CASSVGGSFSGANVLTF. As DNA, the CDR3 is TGTGCCAGCAGCGTAGGGGGATCTTTCTCTGGGGCCAACGTCCTGACTTTC.

The genes are TRBV5-1 and TRBJ1-2; D unclear. V lost 2 bases and J lost 6, with 11 bases in between. The CDR3 runs to 13 residues. The germline V gene encodes CDR1 SGHRS and CDR2 YFSETQ. CDR3 nucleotides: TGCGCCAGCAGCTTAACATTCGCGGATGGCTACACCTTC. Amino acids: CASSLTFADGYTF. Full variable domain (remainder filled in from reference TRBV5-1 and TRBJ1-2): KAGVTQTPRYLIKTRGQQVTLSCSPISGHRSVSWYQQTPGQGLQFLFEYFSETQRNKGNFPGRFSGRQFSNSRSEMNVSTLELGDSALYLCASSLTFADGYTFGSGTRLTVV.

The J gene is TRBJ2-2, the V gene TRBV7-8; D may be TRBD2 (6 bases). Trimming took 6 bases from V and 1 from J, leaving 12 bases between them. The V gene's germline CDR1 is SGHVS and CDR2 FQNEAQ. The CDR3 contains 15 residues. The CDR3 protein is CASRNREMNTGELFF. The CDR3 coding sequence is TGTGCCAGCAGGAACCGGGAGATGAACACCGGGGAGCTGTTTTTT. The full variable domain, completed using reference TRBV7-8 and TRBJ2-2, is GAGVSQSPRYKVAKRGQDVALRCDPISGHVSLFWYQQALGQGPEFLTYFQNEAQLDKSGLPSDRFFAERPEGSVSTLKIQRTQQEDSAVYLCASRNREMNTGELFFGEGSRLTVL.

This clone was counted at least ten times. CDR3 sequence: CASSPPSLLAHAGEQYF. DNA of the CDR3: TGTGCCAGCAGCCCCCCTTCTCTACTAGCGCACGCCGGAGAGCAGTACTTC. The genes are TRBV5-4 and TRBJ2-7; 7 bases fit TRBD2. J lost 7 bases, V lost 4 bases, and 20 bases had no gene match. CDR3 length equals 17 residues. The germline V gene has CDR1 SGHNT and CDR2 YYREEE (reference sequence).